The rows below give T cell receptor beta chains drawn from one sample of a study of T cells in Graves' hyperthyroidism and ophthalmopathy. Each CDR3 protein is one row after TCRdb ran MiXCR on the multiplex PCR reads. Of hundreds of thousands of distinct CDR3 sequences detected, about 16% appear once; the ten largest clones hold 2.5% to 4%. The sequenced sample consisted of blood. These receptors originate from a middle-aged woman with Graves' ophthalmopathy. Both conserved end residues are part of each CDR3. The order of the fields is V gene, clone size, CDR3 protein. Clone size is given for some rows only: seen once, a few or many times, or a class if the clone is expanded.

V: TRBV12-3/TRBV12-4; size: many; CDR3: CASNVDLNTEAFF
V: TRBV5-1; size: NA; CDR3: CARVGQGGRELFF
V: TRBV7-3; size: many; CDR3: CASSLTGASSETQYF
V: TRBV20-1; size: many; CDR3: CSARGTDSYEQYF
V: TRBV2; size: NA; CDR3: CASSRPGTSGRADTQYF
V: TRBV30; size: NA; CDR3: CAWSVAGNQPQHF
V: TRBV7-9; size: many; CDR3: CASSPDGSSGDEQYF
V: TRBV7-9; size: many; CDR3: CASSLGGGRFHEQFF
V: TRBV7-9; size: many; CDR3: CASSYGTGRNEQFF
V: TRBV19; size: NA; CDR3: CASSMRTGAAETQYF
V: TRBV5-1; size: NA; CDR3: CASSLGGAANNQPQHF
V: TRBV20-1; size: NA; CDR3: CSARRTSGNTGELFF
V: TRBV18; size: many; CDR3: CASSPQDLYNEQFF
V: TRBV7-2; size: many; CDR3: CASSIPGQHQPQHF
V: TRBV7-9; size: NA; CDR3: CASSRPQSSYGYTF
V: TRBV18; size: many; CDR3: CASSPDFVNEKLFF
V: TRBV13; size: NA; CDR3: CASVGRNTGELFF
V: TRBV6-1; size: NA; CDR3: CASKDSLSQETQYF
V: TRBV5-8; size: NA; CDR3: CASSLGGSSSYNEQFF
V: TRBV28; size: many; CDR3: CASSSPRQGGYEQYF
V: TRBV4-2; size: NA; CDR3: CASSQYLGQADSPLHF
V: TRBV20-1; size: many; CDR3: CSAPSGLAGGRGDEQFF
V: TRBV7-2; size: NA; CDR3: CASSLVGGDTGELFF
V: TRBV5-1; size: few; CDR3: CASSLYGETGNTIYF
V: TRBV2; size: many; CDR3: CASSARTSGGLYNEQFF
V: TRBV9; size: NA; CDR3: CASSENRGARLAGGPNNEQFF
V: TRBV20-1; size: many; CDR3: CSFTSGLPYNEQFF
V: TRBV3-1; size: many; CDR3: CASSLRTSGRRETQYF
V: TRBV5-1; size: many; CDR3: CASSKQSNSYNEQFF
V: TRBV14; size: NA; CDR3: CASSQELNLAGGYNEQFF
V: TRBV28; size: few; CDR3: CASLQGALGYTF
V: TRBV30; size: NA; CDR3: CAWSVVGQGVYRELFF